This T cell receptor beta chain is drawn from a study of T cells in Graves' hyperthyroidism and ophthalmopathy. Study-level information: Peripheral blood specimens were obtained at initial diagnosis, prior to any treatment.

Whole-study results and caveats: From stable hyperthyroidism, ophthalmopathy was separated by a 13 V-J model. Blood also carried most thyroid clonotypes expanded above 0.001.

CDR1 is LNHDA, CDR2 SQIVND, per germline (reference sequence). The V gene lost 6 bases and the J gene lost 6 bases, with 22 bases spanning the gap. This CDR3 is built from 16 residues. Concerning this clonotype itself: Its matching antigen is unknown.

Template material for amplifying TCR beta CDR3 regions consisted of RNA transcripts. First-round RT-PCR with HTBI primers amplified the TCR CDR3 region. TCRdb re-called the multiplex PCR reads through MiXCR, storing one row per CDR3 protein. The sample includes 690,000 or so distinct CDR3 sequences, around 20% of them seen just once. The rearrangement joins TRBV19 to TRBJ2-3, with D possibly called TRBD1 or TRBD2 (5 bases each). The sequenced sample consisted of blood. The receptor's source is a woman aged 45-65 years with Graves' hyperthyroidism that later progressed to Graves' ophthalmopathy. The DNA for the CDR3 is TGTGCCAGTAGGACCCCGGGACGGCCAACTGGGGATACGCAGTATTTT. Translation: CASRTPGRPTGDTQYF. Combining the CDR3 with reference TRBV19 and TRBJ2-3 gives the whole variable domain DGGITQSPKYLFRKEGQNVTLSCEQNLNHDAMYWYRQDPGQGLRLIYYSQIVNDFQKGDIAEGYSVSREKKESFPLTVTSAQKNPTAFYLCASRTPGRPTGDTQYFGPGTRLTVL.